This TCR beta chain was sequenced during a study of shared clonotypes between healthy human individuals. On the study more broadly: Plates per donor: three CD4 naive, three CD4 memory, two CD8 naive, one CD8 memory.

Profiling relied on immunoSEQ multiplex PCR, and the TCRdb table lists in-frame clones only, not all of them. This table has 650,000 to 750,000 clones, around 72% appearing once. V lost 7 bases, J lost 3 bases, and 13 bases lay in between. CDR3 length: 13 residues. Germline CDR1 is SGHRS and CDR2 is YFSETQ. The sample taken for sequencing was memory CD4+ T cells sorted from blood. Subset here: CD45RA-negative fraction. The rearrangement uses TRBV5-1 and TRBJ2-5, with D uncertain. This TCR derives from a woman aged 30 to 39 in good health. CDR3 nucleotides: TGCGCCAGCGCGTGGGCAGGCAAAGAGACCCAGTACTTC. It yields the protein CASAWAGKETQYF.